This TCR beta chain is drawn from a study of T cell responses to AZD1222 COVID-19 vaccine. To note about this clone: The antigen remains undetermined.

Sequenced by immunoSEQ multiplex PCR; TCRdb stores in-frame clones only, minus some. There are tens of thousands of clones in the sample; approximately 88% occur only once, and 8% to 10% lies in the top ten. Study conclusions and caveats: Repertoire samples came only from after the peak T cell response. Mostly white British, mostly female donors; authors suggested clonal diversity may be underestimated.

Germline lookup yields CDR1 KGHSH and CDR2 LQKENI. The CDR3 loop spans 13 amino acids. Trimming pared 3 bases from V and 6 bases from J, leaving 9 bases between. This sequence joins TRBV18 and TRBJ1-5; D gene ambiguous. The source material was peripheral blood, sampled 28 days after the second dose of the MenACWY control vaccine. The receptor was isolated from an adult who received the MenACWY meningococcal vaccine as a control. The CDR3 is CASSPPVGQPQHF. In nucleotides, the CDR3 is TGTGCCAGCTCACCTCCCGTGGGTCAGCCCCAGCATTTT.